This T cell receptor beta chain derives from a study of regulatory T cells in long-lasting Graves disease. Sequencing libraries for TCR beta were prepared with iRepertoire HTBI primers and Arm-PCR of CDR3 regions. From the multiplex PCR reads, TCRdb called clonotypes with MiXCR, one entry per CDR3 protein. The sample lists some 560,000 distinct CDR3 sequences; about 16% were seen once. This clonotype was found many times. Sample time point: newly diagnosed GD, antithyroid drugs for less than 3 months. PBMC RNA was the source of the TCR library. Patients came from an endocrinology department in Xi'an, China. The same sample was also studied in work on T cells in Graves' hyperthyroidism and ophthalmopathy.

This specimen was peripheral blood mononuclear cells (PBMCs), taken at new diagnosis, from a patient treated with antithyroid drugs. The origin of this receptor is a woman aged 35-65 years with Graves disease.

CDR3 bases: TGTGCCAGCAGCCAAGATTCCGGCGGGACAGATACGCAGTATTTT. Its protein product is CASSQDSGGTDTQYF. The rearrangement uses TRBV3-1 and TRBJ2-3; TRBD2 might be the D (5 bases). This CDR3 is 15 amino acids long. Trimming removed 0 bases at V and 3 bases at J, with 10 bases between. Germline V gene lookup returns CDR1 LGHDT and CDR2 YNNKEL (reference sequence).